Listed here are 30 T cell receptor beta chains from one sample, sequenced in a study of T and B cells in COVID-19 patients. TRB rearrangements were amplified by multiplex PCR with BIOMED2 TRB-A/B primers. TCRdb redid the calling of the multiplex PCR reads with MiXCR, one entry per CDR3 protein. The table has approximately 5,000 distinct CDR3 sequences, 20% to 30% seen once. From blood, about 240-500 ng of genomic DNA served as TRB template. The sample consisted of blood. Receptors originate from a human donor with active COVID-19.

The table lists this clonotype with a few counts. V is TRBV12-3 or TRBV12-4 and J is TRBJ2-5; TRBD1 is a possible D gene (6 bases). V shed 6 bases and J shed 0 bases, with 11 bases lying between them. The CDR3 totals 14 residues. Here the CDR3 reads CASSRDRNQETQYF. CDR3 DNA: TGTGCCAGCAGCCGAGACAGGAACCAAGAGACCCAGTACTTC.

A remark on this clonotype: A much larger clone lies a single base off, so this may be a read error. CDR3 bases: TGTGCCAGCACCCTGGGACTCTGCACAGATACGCAGTATTTT. Encoded protein: CASTLGLCTDTQYF. The chain employs TRBV5-4 and TRBJ2-3; tentative D call: TRBD2 (6 bases). V was trimmed by 6 bases and J by 1 base, leaving 12 bases between them. Germline V lookup: CDR1 SGHNT, CDR2 YYREEE (reference sequence). There are 14 residues in the CDR3. Together with reference TRBV5-4 and TRBJ2-3, the CDR3 gives the full variable domain: ETGVTQSPTHLIKTRGQQVTLRCSSQSGHNTVSWYQQALGQGPQFIFQYYREEENGRGNFPPRFSGLQFPNYSSELNVNALELDDSALYLCASTLGLCTDTQYFGPGTRLTVL.

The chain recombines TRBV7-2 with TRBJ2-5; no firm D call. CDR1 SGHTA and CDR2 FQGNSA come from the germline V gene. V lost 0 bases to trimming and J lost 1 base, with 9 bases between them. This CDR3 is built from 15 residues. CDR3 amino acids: CASSLAGRSQETQYF. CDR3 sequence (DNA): TGTGCCAGCAGCTTAGCGGGAAGGAGCCAAGAGACCCAGTACTTC. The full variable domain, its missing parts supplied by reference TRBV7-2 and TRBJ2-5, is GAGVSQSPSNKVTEKGKDVELRCDPISGHTALYWYRQSLGQGLEFLIYFQGNSAPDKSGLPSDRFSAERTGGSVSTLTIQRTQQEDSAVYLCASSLAGRSQETQYFGPGTRLLVL.

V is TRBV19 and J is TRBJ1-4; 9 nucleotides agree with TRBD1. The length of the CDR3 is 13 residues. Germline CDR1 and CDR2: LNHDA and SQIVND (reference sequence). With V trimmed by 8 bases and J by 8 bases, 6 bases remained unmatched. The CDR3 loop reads CASGDRVEEKLFF. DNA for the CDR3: TGTGCCAGTGGGGACAGGGTTGAAGAAAAACTGTTTTTT.

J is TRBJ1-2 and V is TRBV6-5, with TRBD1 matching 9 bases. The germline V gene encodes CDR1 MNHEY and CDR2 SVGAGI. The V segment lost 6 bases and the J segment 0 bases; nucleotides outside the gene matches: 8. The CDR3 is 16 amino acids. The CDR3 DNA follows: TGTGCCAGCAGGAGGACAGGGGACTATACTAACTATGGCTACACCTTC. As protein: CASRRTGDYTNYGYTF.

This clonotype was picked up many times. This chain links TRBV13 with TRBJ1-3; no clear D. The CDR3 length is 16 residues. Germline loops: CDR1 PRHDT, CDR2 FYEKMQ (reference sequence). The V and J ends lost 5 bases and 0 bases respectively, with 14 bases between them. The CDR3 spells CASSQRSRSSGNTIYF. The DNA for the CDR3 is TGTGCCAGCAGCCAAAGGTCGAGGAGCTCTGGAAACACCATATATTTT.

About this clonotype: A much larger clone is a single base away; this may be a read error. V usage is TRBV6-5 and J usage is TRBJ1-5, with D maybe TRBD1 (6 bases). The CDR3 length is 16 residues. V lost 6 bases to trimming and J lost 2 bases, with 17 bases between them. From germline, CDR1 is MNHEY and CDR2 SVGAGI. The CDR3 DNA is TGTGCCAGCAGCCCCGGGGGGGCGGGGGGCAATCAGCCCCAGCATTTT. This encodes CASSPGGAGGNQPQHF.

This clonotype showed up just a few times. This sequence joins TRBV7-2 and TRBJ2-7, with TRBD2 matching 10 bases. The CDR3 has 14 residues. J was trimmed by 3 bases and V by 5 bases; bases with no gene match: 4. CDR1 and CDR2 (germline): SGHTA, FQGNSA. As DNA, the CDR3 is TGTGCCAGCAGCCCCGGACTAGCGGTCTACGAGCAGTACTTC. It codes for CASSPGLAVYEQYF.

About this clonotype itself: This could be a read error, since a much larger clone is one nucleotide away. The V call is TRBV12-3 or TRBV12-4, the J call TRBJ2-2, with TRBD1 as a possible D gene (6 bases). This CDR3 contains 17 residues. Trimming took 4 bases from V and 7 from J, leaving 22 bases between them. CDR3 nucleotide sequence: TGTGCCAGCAGTTCCCGGGACAAATACCGGGTAGGCGGGGAGCTGTTTTTT. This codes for CASSSRDKYRVGGELFF.

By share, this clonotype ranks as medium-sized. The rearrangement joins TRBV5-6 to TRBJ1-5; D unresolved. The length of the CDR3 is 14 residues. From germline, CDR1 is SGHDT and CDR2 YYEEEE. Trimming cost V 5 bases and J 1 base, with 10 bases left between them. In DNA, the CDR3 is TGTGCCAGCAGTCTAGGCTGGAGCAATCAGCCCCAGCATTTT. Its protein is CASSLGWSNQPQHF.

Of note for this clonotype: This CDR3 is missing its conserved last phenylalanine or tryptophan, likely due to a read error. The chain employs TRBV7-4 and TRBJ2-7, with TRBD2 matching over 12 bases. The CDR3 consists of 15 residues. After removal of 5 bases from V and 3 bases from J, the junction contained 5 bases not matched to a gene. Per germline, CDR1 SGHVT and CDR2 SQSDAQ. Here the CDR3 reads CASSALTSGSYEQYL. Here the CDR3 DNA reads TGTGCCAGCAGCGCCCTGACTAGCGGGAGCTACGAGCAGTACCTC.

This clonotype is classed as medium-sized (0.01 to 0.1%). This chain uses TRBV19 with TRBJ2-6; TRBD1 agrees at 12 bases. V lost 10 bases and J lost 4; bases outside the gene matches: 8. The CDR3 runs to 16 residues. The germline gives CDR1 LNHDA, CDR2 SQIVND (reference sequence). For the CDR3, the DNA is TGTGCCACCAGGGGACAGGGGGCAATCGGGGCCAACGTCCTGACTTTC. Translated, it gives CATRGQGAIGANVLTF.

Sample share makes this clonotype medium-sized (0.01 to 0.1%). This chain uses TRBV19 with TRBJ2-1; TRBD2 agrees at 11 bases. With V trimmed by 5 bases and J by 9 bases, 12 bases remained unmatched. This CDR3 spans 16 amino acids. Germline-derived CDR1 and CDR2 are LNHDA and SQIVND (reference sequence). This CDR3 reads CASSRKLAGDGGEQFF. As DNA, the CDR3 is TGTGCCAGTAGTCGAAAACTAGCGGGAGATGGTGGTGAGCAGTTCTTC. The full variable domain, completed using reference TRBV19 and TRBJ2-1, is DGGITQSPKYLFRKEGQNVTLSCEQNLNHDAMYWYRQDPGQGLRLIYYSQIVNDFQKGDIAEGYSVSREKKESFPLTVTSAQKNPTAFYLCASSRKLAGDGGEQFFGPGTRLTVL.

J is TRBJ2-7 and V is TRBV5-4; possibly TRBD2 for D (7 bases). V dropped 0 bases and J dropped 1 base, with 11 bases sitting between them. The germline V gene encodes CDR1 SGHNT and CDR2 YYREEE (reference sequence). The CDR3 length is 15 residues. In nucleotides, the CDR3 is TGTGCCAGCAGCTTGGGGGGGGGCCGTTCCTACGAGCAGTACTTC. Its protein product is CASSLGGGRSYEQYF. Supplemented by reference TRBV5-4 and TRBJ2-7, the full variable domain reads ETGVTQSPTHLIKTRGQQVTLRCSSQSGHNTVSWYQQALGQGPQFIFQYYREEENGRGNFPPRFSGLQFPNYSSELNVNALELDDSALYLCASSLGGGRSYEQYFGPGTRLTVT.

CDR3 in amino acids: CASSLALYSSTDTQYF. CDR3 DNA: TGTGCCAGCAGCTTAGCCCTTTACTCTAGCACAGATACGCAGTATTTT. The chain links TRBV11-2 to TRBJ2-3; D is unresolved. This CDR3 is 16 amino acids long. Germline lookup yields CDR1 SGHAT and CDR2 FQNNGV. The V and J ends lost 1 base and 0 bases respectively, with 11 bases between them.

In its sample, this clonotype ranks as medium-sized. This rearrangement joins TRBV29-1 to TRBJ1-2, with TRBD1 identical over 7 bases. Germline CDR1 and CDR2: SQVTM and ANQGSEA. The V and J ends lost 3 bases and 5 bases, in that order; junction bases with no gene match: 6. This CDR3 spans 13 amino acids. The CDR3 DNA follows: TGCAGCGTTGAGTTGGGGACAGAATATGGCTACACCTTC. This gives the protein CSVELGTEYGYTF.

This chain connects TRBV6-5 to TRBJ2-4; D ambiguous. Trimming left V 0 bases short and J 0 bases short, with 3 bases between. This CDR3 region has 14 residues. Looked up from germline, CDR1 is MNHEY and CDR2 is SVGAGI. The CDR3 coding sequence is TGTGCCAGCAGTTACTCCCCAGCCAAAAACATTCAGTACTTC. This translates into CASSYSPAKNIQYF.

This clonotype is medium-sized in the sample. CDR3 in amino acids: CAWTGTPEPTNEKLFF. As DNA, the CDR3 is TGTGCCTGGACCGGGACACCAGAACCAACTAATGAAAAACTGTTTTTT. The J gene is TRBJ1-4, the V gene TRBV30; maybe TRBD1 (6 bases). Trimming left V 4 bases short and J 0 bases short, with 15 bases between. Germline CDR1 GTSNPN, CDR2 SVGIG (reference sequence). This CDR3 contains 16 residues.

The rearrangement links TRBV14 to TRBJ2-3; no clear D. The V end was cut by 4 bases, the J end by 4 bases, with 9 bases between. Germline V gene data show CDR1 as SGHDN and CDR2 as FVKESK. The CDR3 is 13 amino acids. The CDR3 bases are TGTGCCAGCAGCCTTAGGCCCCCAGATACGCAGTATTTT. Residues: CASSLRPPDTQYF.

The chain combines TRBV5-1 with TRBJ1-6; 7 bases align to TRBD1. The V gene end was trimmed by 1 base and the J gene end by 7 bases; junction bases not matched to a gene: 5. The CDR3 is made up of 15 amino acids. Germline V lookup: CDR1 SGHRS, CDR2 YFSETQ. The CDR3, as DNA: TGCGCCAGCAGCTTGTCTCGGACAGGCAATTCACCCCTCCACTTT. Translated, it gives CASSLSRTGNSPLHF. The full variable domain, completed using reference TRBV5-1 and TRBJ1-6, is KAGVTQTPRYLIKTRGQQVTLSCSPISGHRSVSWYQQTPGQGLQFLFEYFSETQRNKGNFPGRFSGRQFSNSRSEMNVSTLELGDSALYLCASSLSRTGNSPLHFGNGTRLTVT.

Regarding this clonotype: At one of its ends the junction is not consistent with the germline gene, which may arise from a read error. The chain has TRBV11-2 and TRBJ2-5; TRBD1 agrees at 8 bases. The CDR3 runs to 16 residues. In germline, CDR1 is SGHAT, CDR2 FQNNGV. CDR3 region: CASSQPTGGSRGTQYF. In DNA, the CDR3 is TGCGCCAGCAGCCAGCCCACAGGGGGTTCTAGGGGGACCCAGTACTTC.

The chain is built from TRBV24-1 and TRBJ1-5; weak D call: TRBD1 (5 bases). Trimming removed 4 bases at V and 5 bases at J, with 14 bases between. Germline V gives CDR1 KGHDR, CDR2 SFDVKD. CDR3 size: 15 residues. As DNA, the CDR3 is TGTGCCACCAGTGACTCAACGGGCAGGGATCAGCCCCAGCATTTT. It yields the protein CATSDSTGRDQPQHF.

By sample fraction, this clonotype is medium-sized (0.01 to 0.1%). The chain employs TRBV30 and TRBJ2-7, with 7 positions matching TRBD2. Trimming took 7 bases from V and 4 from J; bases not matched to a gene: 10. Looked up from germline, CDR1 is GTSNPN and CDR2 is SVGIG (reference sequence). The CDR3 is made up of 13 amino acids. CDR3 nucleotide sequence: TGTGCCTCGTGGGGGGAGGGCCCGTACGAGCAGTACTTC. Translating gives CASWGEGPYEQYF. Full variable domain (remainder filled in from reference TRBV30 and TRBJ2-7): SQTIHQWPATLVQPVGSPLSLECTVEGTSNPNLYWYRQAAGRGLQLLFYSVGIGQISSEVPQNLSASRPQDRQFILSSKKLLLSDSGFYLCASWGEGPYEQYFGPGTRLTVT.

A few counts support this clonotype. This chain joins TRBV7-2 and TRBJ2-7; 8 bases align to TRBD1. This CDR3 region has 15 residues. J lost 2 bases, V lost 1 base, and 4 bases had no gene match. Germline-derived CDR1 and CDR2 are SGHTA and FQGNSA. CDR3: CASSLGGQGAYEQYF. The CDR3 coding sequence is TGTGCCAGCAGCTTAGGAGGACAGGGCGCCTACGAGCAGTACTTC. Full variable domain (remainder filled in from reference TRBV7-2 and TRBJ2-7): GAGVSQSPSNKVTEKGKDVELRCDPISGHTALYWYRQSLGQGLEFLIYFQGNSAPDKSGLPSDRFSAERTGGSVSTLTIQRTQQEDSAVYLCASSLGGQGAYEQYFGPGTRLTVT.

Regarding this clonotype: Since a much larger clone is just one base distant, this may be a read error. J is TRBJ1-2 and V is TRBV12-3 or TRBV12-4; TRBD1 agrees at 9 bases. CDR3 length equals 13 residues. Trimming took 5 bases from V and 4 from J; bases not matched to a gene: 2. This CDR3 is CASSTGGGYGYTF. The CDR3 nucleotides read TGTGCCAGCAGTACAGGGGGCGGCTATGGCTACACCTTC.

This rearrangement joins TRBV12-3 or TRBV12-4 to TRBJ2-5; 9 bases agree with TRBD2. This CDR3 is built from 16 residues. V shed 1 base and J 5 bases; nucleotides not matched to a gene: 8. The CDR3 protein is CASSLGGGGAWETQYF. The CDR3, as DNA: TGTGCCAGCAGTTTAGGAGGCGGGGGGGCCTGGGAGACCCAGTACTTC.

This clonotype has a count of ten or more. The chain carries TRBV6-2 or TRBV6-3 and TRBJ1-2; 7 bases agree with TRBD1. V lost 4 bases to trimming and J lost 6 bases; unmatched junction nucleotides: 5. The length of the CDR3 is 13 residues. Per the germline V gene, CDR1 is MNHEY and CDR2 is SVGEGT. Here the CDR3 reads CASSSDREDGYTF. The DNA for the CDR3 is TGTGCCAGCAGTTCAGACAGGGAAGATGGCTACACCTTC.

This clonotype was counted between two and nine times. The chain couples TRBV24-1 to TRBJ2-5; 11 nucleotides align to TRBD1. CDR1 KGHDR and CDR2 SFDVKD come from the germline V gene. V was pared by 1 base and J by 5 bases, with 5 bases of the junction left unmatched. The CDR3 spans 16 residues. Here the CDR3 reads CATSDFGQGAGETQYF. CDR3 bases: TGTGCCACCAGTGATTTCGGACAGGGGGCAGGGGAGACCCAGTACTTC.

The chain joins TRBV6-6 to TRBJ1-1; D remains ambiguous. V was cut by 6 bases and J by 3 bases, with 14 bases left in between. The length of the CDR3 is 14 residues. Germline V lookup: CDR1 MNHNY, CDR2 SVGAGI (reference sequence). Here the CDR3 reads CASRALWGDTEAFF. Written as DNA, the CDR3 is TGTGCCAGCAGAGCACTTTGGGGAGACACTGAAGCTTTCTTT.

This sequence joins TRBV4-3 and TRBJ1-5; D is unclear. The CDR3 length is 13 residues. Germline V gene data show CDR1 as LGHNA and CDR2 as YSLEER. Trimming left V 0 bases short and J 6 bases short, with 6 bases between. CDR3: CASSQDASQPQHF. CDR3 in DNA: TGCGCCAGCAGCCAAGACGCGAGTCAGCCCCAGCATTTT.